Listed below are T cell receptor beta chains from one sample, sequenced in a study of OX40 agonist ivuxolimab in advanced cancers. Assay used: immunoSEQ multiplex PCR; TCRdb lists only in-frame clones, some missing. This repertoire shows about 26,000 clones, around 90% found once; its top ten account for roughly a fifth. This material consisted of CD4+ or CD8+ T cells sorted from blood, taken in a trial of the OX40 agonist ivuxolimab. The receptor source for this set is an adult with an advanced solid tumor such as melanoma, head and neck, liver or kidney cancer. CDR3s include the opening cysteine and the closing phenylalanine or tryptophan. A D gene is named only where the DNA matches it firmly. The size field is filled for only some rows; it gives once, few, many or a size class.

v_gene	abundance	d_gene	j_gene	CDR3nt	CDR3aa
TRBV6-5	-	TRBD1	TRBJ1-6	TGTGCCAGCAGTTACGGGACAGGGTATGATTCACCCCTCCACTTT	CASSYGTGYDSPLHF
TRBV5-1	-	TRBD1	TRBJ2-7	TGCGCCAGCAGCCTTACAGGGGCATCCTACGAGCAGTACTTC	CASSLTGASYEQYF
TRBV27	once	-	TRBJ1-5	TGTGCCAGCAGTTTGAGGGTAAATAGCAATCAGCCCCAGCATTTT	CASSLRVNSNQPQHF
TRBV7-9	medium-sized	-	TRBJ1-4	TGTGCCAGCAGCAAGGACGACCTCGGGGAAAAACTGTTTTTT	CASSKDDLGEKLFF
TRBV9	once	-	TRBJ2-2	TGTGCCAGCAGCGTAGTCCCCCCAGGGGACACCGGGGAGCTGTTTTTT	CASSVVPPGDTGELFF
TRBV28	-	TRBD1	TRBJ2-3	TGTGCCAGCAGTTCTCTACAGGGGGCACTCACAGATACGCAGTATTTT	CASSSLQGALTDTQYF
TRBV11-2	-	TRBD2	TRBJ2-5	TGTGCCAGCAGCTTAGAGCTAGCGGGGGAAATGGAGACCCAGTACTTC	CASSLELAGEMETQYF
TRBV27	-	-	TRBJ2-1	TGTGCCAGCAGTTTACTAGCGAGAGTCCATGAGCAGTTCTTC	CASSLLARVHEQFF
TRBV6-5	-	-	TRBJ1-2	TGTGCCAGCAGTACCACGGGACGGACTATCTATGGCTACACCTTC	CASSTTGRTIYGYTF
TRBV7-9	-	-	TRBJ2-7	TGTGCCAGCGTTGGGGTCTACGAGCAGTACTTC	CASVGVYEQYF
TRBV27	-	-	TRBJ1-5	TGTGCCAGCAGCCTATTGGGAGCCAATCAGCCCCAGCATTTT	CASSLLGANQPQHF
TRBV27	-	-	TRBJ2-7	TGTGCCAGCAGTTTAAAGGCAGGGGTACTCTGCGAGCAGTACTTC	CASSLKAGVLCEQYF
TRBV30	-	TRBD1	TRBJ1-1	TGTGCCTGGAGCTTACAGGGGCGGACTGAAGCTTTCTTT	CAWSLQGRTEAFF
TRBV6-5	-	-	TRBJ1-1	TGTGCCAGCAGTTACGCAGGTATGAACACTGAAGCTTTCTTT	CASSYAGMNTEAFF
TRBV9	-	TRBD1	TRBJ1-2	TGTGCCAGCAGTACAGGGGCGGCTGGCTACACCTTC	CASSTGAAGYTF
TRBV7-9	-	TRBD1	TRBJ1-1	TGTGCCAGCAGCTATATACAGGGGGCGACTGAAGCTTTCTTT	CASSYIQGATEAFF
TRBV15	-	-	TRBJ2-2	TGTGCCACCAGCAGAGGCATTAGTTCCGGGGAGCTGTTTTTT	CATSRGISSGELFF
TRBV27	-	-	TRBJ2-5	TGTGCCAGCAGTCCACTTTTGGGAGGGGGTCAAGAGACCCAGTACTTC	CASSPLLGGGQETQYF